This is a list of T cell receptor beta chains from one sample in a study of blood T cell repertoires in COVID-19. Generated by immunoSEQ multiplex PCR, the TCRdb table keeps only in-frame clones and is missing some. Of approximately 230,000 clones in the sample, about nine tenths were seen once. The sample consisted of PBMCs or T cells enriched from blood (not recorded which). The receptors originated from a man aged 40-49 years who had recovered from COVID-19. The CDR3 runs from the conserved cysteine through the conserved F or W. D genes are given only for firm matches. Some rows have no size entry. The others give once, few or many, or a class for an expanded clone.

>14|-|-|TRBV7-8|TRBJ1-2
CASSLVRKPGGYTF
TGTGCCAGCAGCTTAGTCCGGAAGCCGGGGGGCTACACCTTC
>14|-|-|TRBV23-1|TRBJ1-2
CASSQSRENYGYTF
TGCGCCAGCAGTCAATCACGAGAGAACTATGGCTACACCTTC
>16|-|-|TRBV9|TRBJ1-2
CASRDRGGSSHYGYTF
TGTGCCAGCCGCGACCGGGGGGGGTCTTCCCACTATGGCTACACCTTC
>15|-|-|TRBV7-2|TRBJ1-1
CASSTGDGSAAEAFF
TGTGCCAGCAGCACCGGAGATGGGTCGGCGGCTGAAGCTTTCTTT
>16|-|-|TRBV30|TRBJ2-7
CAWSVGLGGAQLEQYF
TGTGCCTGGAGTGTAGGGCTCGGGGGAGCCCAACTCGAGCAGTACTTC
>13|-|TRBD1|TRBV4-3|TRBJ1-2
CASRPGQGDGYTF
TGCGCCAGCAGACCGGGACAGGGGGATGGCTACACCTTC
>16|-|-|TRBV18|TRBJ1-1
CASSPDFSVMNTEAFF
TGTGCCAGCTCACCAGATTTTTCAGTAATGAACACTGAAGCTTTCTTT
>15|once|TRBD1|TRBV18|TRBJ2-3
CASSPSGQGPDTQYF
TGTGCCAGCTCACCGTCGGGACAGGGCCCAGATACGCAGTATTTT
>15|once|TRBD1|TRBV2|TRBJ2-1
CASTIGQGGRNEQFF
TGTGCCAGCACCATCGGACAGGGGGGACGCAATGAGCAGTTCTTC
>14|-|TRBD1|TRBV6-5|TRBJ1-1
CAIKTTGRNTEAFF
TGTGCCATCAAGACGACAGGGAGGAACACTGAAGCTTTCTTT
>14|-|-|TRBV9|TRBJ1-1
CASSVGQGNTEAFF
TGTGCCAGCAGCGTAGGTCAGGGGAACACTGAAGCTTTCTTT
>12|-|-|TRBV12-3/TRBV12-4|TRBJ1-3
CASSLVTTGTYF
TGTGCCAGCAGTTTAGTGACCACAGGGACGTATTTT
>19|-|-|TRBV15|TRBJ2-7
CATSRRPGLTLGRGYEQYF
TGTGCCACCAGCAGACGACCGGGACTGACCCTAGGGCGGGGTTACGAGCAGTACTTC
>16|-|-|TRBV5-4|TRBJ1-4
CASSFEGQRTNEKLFF
TGTGCCAGCAGCTTCGAGGGCCAAAGAACTAATGAAAAACTGTTTTTT
>17|once|TRBD1|TRBV7-9|TRBJ2-2
CASSVYFGTANTGELFF
TGTGCCAGCAGCGTTTATTTCGGGACAGCGAACACCGGGGAGCTGTTTTTT
>15|once|TRBD1|TRBV19|TRBJ2-3
CASSLQGVSTDTQYF
TGTGCCAGTAGCTTACAGGGGGTGAGCACAGATACGCAGTATTTT
>15|few|-|TRBV11-2|TRBJ2-1
CASSLDRGSYNEQFF
TGTGCCAGCAGCTTAGATCGTGGCAGCTACAATGAGCAGTTCTTC
>15|-|-|TRBV6-1|TRBJ1-5
CASSEGAISNQPQHF
TGTGCCAGCAGTGAAGGGGCCATTAGCAATCAGCCCCAGCATTTT
>12|-|-|TRBV12-3/TRBV12-4|TRBJ1-5
CASSFSYQPQHF
TGTGCCAGCAGTTTCTCGTATCAGCCCCAGCATTTT
>10|-|-|TRBV30|TRBJ1-2
CAWYSYGYTF
TGTGCCTGGTACAGCTATGGCTACACCTTC
>16|-|TRBD2|TRBV7-9|TRBJ2-1
CASSSASGGSDNEQFF
TGTGCCAGCAGCTCGGCTAGCGGTGGGAGCGACAATGAGCAGTTCTTC
>14|-|-|TRBV6-5|TRBJ2-7
CASSYSYMSYEQYF
TGTGCCAGCAGTTACTCGTACATGTCCTACGAGCAGTACTTC
>13|few|-|TRBV2|TRBJ2-7
CASSDTGYYEQYF
TGTGCCAGCAGTGATACAGGGTACTACGAGCAGTACTTC
>15|once|-|TRBV7-2|TRBJ2-1
CASRLLPSSYNEQFF
TGTGCCAGCAGACTCCTACCGAGCTCCTACAATGAGCAGTTCTTC
>14|-|TRBD2|TRBV30|TRBJ2-7
CAWGVGGGSLQQYF
TGTGCCTGGGGAGTGGGCGGCGGGAGCTTGCAGCAGTACTTC
>12|few|-|TRBV19|TRBJ1-5
CASSLRDQPQHF
TGTGCCAGTAGCCTTCGAGATCAGCCCCAGCATTTT
>15|-|TRBD1|TRBV5-1|TRBJ2-7
CASSLERTGLHEQYF
TGCGCCAGCAGCTTGGAAAGGACAGGGCTCCACGAGCAGTACTTC
>14|-|-|TRBV13|TRBJ1-1
CASTLQGIATEAFF
TGTGCCAGCACCCTACAGGGAATCGCCACTGAAGCTTTCTTT
>14|-|-|TRBV9|TRBJ2-3
CASSAEGITDTQYF
TGTGCCAGCAGCGCGGAGGGGATCACAGATACGCAGTATTTT
>13|-|-|TRBV10-3|TRBJ2-6
CAISGLGANVLTF
TGTGCCATCAGTGGGCTGGGGGCCAACGTCCTGACTTTC
>17|-|TRBD1|TRBV4-1|TRBJ1-5
CASSQDVLTGYPRPQHF
TGCGCCAGCAGCCAAGATGTGCTGACAGGGTACCCGCGGCCCCAGCATTTT
>13|-|-|TRBV5-1|TRBJ2-5
CASSFAAEETQYF
TGCGCCAGCAGCTTCGCGGCAGAAGAGACCCAGTACTTC
>11|-|-|TRBV7-9|TRBJ1-2
CASSLGGGYTF
TGTGCCAGCAGCTTAGGAGGTGGCTACACCTTC
>15|-|TRBD1|TRBV7-9|TRBJ2-7
CASSRPSGQGSEQYF
TGTGCCAGCAGCCGACCATCGGGACAGGGCTCCGAGCAGTACTTC
>16|-|-|TRBV30|TRBJ2-5
CAWSNYRVPVGETQYF
TGTGCCTGGAGTAATTACAGGGTCCCAGTAGGAGAGACCCAGTACTTC
>16|few|TRBD1|TRBV7-9|TRBJ1-1
CASSLGQGAPNTEAFF
TGTGCCAGCAGCTTAGGACAGGGGGCGCCGAACACTGAAGCTTTCTTT
>16|-|TRBD1|TRBV19|TRBJ1-6
CASSTGTGVSNSPLHF
TGTGCCAGTAGCACCGGGACAGGGGTGTCTAATTCACCCCTCCACTTT
>19|-|TRBD1|TRBV6-1|TRBJ1-1
CASSEYTGQGALVDTEAFF
TGTGCCAGCAGTGAATATACAGGACAGGGGGCTTTGGTGGACACTGAAGCTTTCTTT
>17|once|-|TRBV7-9|TRBJ1-4
CASSTGEPSTTNEKLFF
TGTGCCAGCAGCACCGGAGAGCCATCAACAACTAATGAAAAACTGTTTTTT
>13|-|-|TRBV30|TRBJ1-1
CAWMRVMNTEAFF
TGTGCCTGGATGCGAGTTATGAACACTGAAGCTTTCTTT
>12|-|-|TRBV2|TRBJ2-2
CASGRNTGELFF
TGTGCCAGCGGGCGGAACACCGGGGAGCTGTTTTTT
>13|-|-|TRBV7-2|TRBJ2-7
CASSLTLNYEQYF
TGTGCCAGCAGCTTAACATTGAACTACGAGCAGTACTTC
>13|-|TRBD1|TRBV3-1/TRBV3-2|TRBJ2-7
CASSRTGGHEQYF
TGTGCCAGCAGCCGGACAGGGGGCCACGAGCAGTACTTC
>16|-|-|TRBV9|TRBJ2-3
CASSVAGGPSTDTQYF
TGTGCCAGCAGCGTAGCCGGCGGGCCGAGCACAGATACGCAGTATTTT
>16|once|-|TRBV5-8|TRBJ1-3
CASSFSGFVSGNTIYF
TGTGCCAGCAGCTTCTCCGGGTTCGTCTCTGGAAACACCATATATTTT
>13|once|-|TRBV20-1|TRBJ1-3
CSASSGAGNTIYF
TGCAGTGCTAGTTCAGGGGCTGGAAACACCATATATTTT
>14|once|TRBD1|TRBV5-1|TRBJ1-6
CASSIQGNSEPLHF
TGCGCCAGCAGCATACAGGGGAACTCCGAGCCCCTCCACTTT
>15|-|TRBD1|TRBV4-1|TRBJ1-3
CASSQGIRGDRAIYF
TGCGCCAGCAGCCAGGGTATAAGGGGAGACAGGGCCATATATTTT
>16|-|-|TRBV5-4|TRBJ1-1
CASSLYRQTMNTEAFF
TGTGCCAGCAGCTTATACCGACAGACCATGAACACTGAAGCTTTCTTT
>14|once|-|TRBV30|TRBJ1-2
CAWSRKAVTYGYTF
TGTGCCTGGAGTCGAAAGGCGGTTACCTATGGCTACACCTTC
>19|-|TRBD1|TRBV11-2|TRBJ2-2
CASSSQNRDSRRNTGELFF
TGTGCCAGCAGCTCCCAAAACCGGGACAGCAGACGAAACACCGGGGAGCTGTTTTTT
>13|few|-|TRBV28|TRBJ1-2
CASRTQGNYGYTF
TGTGCCAGCAGGACACAGGGCAACTATGGCTACACCTTC
>16|-|TRBD1|TRBV30|TRBJ1-1
CAWSDLGQGGNTEAFF
TGTGCCTGGAGTGACTTGGGACAGGGCGGAAACACTGAAGCTTTCTTT
>15|-|TRBD2|TRBV7-2|TRBJ2-7
CASRGRAGAGGEQYF
TGTGCCAGCAGAGGACGGGCGGGAGCCGGCGGCGAGCAGTACTTC
>17|-|-|TRBV25-1|TRBJ2-3
CASSDRPLGLPPDTQYF
TGTGCCAGCAGTGACCGGCCACTAGGGCTCCCCCCAGATACGCAGTATTTT
>15|-|TRBD2|TRBV7-2|TRBJ2-7
CASSLGASGSYEQYF
TGTGCCAGCAGCTTAGGGGCTAGCGGGAGTTACGAGCAGTACTTC